What follows describes a single T cell receptor (beta chain). Ten or more counts support this clone. This clone's antigen is unknown. No per-base quality is available; no much larger clone lies one base away. This specimen's time point label, per the study, means: baseline before first vaccination. The vaccinee samples were drawn from two UK trials, COV001 and COV002, one of which was a single-blind randomized controlled phase 2/3 trial testing AZD1222 (ChAdOx1 nCoV-19) in healthy adults. For TCRbeta chain sequencing, PBMC samples were collected from trial participants at day 0 and at day 28 after the second dose. This sample was included in a study of T cell responses to AZD1222 COVID-19 vaccine (dated by TCRdb to about 2021). Broadly, across the study: AZD1222 recipients whose second dose came at about 4 weeks and those whose second dose came at about 12 weeks were combined into one group, since spike-specific TCR depth and breadth did not differ between the two schedules. A total of more than 230 trial participants underwent TCR sequencing, of whom roughly 210 received two doses of AZD1222 and approximately 25 received two doses of the MenACWY control vaccine. Enrollment into the trials was organized by age into subgroups of 18-55, 56-69 and 70-plus years, and those subgroups contained roughly 150, 30 and 60 TCR-sequenced participants, respectively.

The CDR3 regions of human TCRbeta chains were analyzed by immunosequencing. In the original analysis: TCRs in the repertoires were compared against a reference library of SARS-CoV-2-specific TCRs that had been generated with the MIRA antigen-specificity platform. Breadth was defined as the fraction of unique TCRs that were SARS-CoV-2-associated, and depth was defined as the fraction of total T cells that were SARS-CoV-2-associated. Using the MIRA data, every spike-specific TCR was mapped to the spike region that the TCR reacted to and assigned to either a CD4 or a CD8 class. Log10-transformed breadth and depth values were compared by one-way ANOVA with Sidak's multiple comparisons tests. TCRdb obtained this table from immuneACCESS and retained in-frame rearrangements with V and J assigned. These tables miss some clones; where compared with another copy, unresolved V genes account for less than half of the shortfall, and the remainder is unexplained. D and trimming were read from the DNA, whereas the V and J calls and clone size are those reported in that table. Here the sample has roughly 120,000 clones; approximately 86% occur a single time. The ten largest clones add up to just over 9.5% of the sample.

Here V drops 6 bases and J drops 9 bases, and the junction holds 14 bases not matched to any gene. From cysteine to phenylalanine, the CDR3 is 15 amino acids long. Just the 45-base CDR3 DNA is kept, in frame starting at base 1. The germline V gene (reference sequence) yields LNHDA for CDR1 and SQIVND for CDR2. What the authors observed across the whole study: Because no samples from the day 14 peak response were available, repertoires could be characterized only after the peak T cell response. After two AZD1222 doses, spike-specific TCR breadth and depth were significantly higher than at day 0 and than in MenACWY recipients. The 56-69-year group was small, and its depth increase did not reach significance, likely because of low power. Participants were mostly white British and included more females than males, and it was suggested by the authors that clonal diversity may have been underestimated. Conclusions about previously exposed vaccinees were limited because only six AZD1222 recipients were SARS-CoV-2 seropositive at baseline. Epitopes outside the regions mutated in the B.1.351 and B.1.1.7 variants were reportedly recognized by nearly half of the unique spike-specific TCRs. The whole spike protein was spanned by vaccine-associated CD4 TCRs, and dominant responses were seen in regions 160-218 and 743-854.

The sample was peripheral blood, taken on day 0 of AZD1222 vaccination. The origin of this receptor is an adult in good health. The rearrangement joined TRBV19 to TRBJ2-7, and 10 bases in between align with TRBD1. CDR3 region: CASRAGTGAGQRQYF. In nucleotides, the sequence is TGTGCCAGTAGAGCCGGGACAGGGGCCGGTCAACGGCAGTACTTC.